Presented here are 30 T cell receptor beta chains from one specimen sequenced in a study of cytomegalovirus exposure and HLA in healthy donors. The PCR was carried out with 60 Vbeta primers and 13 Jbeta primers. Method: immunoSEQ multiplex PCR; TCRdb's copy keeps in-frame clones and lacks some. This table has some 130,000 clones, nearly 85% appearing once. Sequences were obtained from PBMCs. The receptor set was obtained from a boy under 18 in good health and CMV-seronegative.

DNA of the CDR3: TGTGCCAGTTCGGGGACAGGGGGTGAAAAACTGTTTTTT. Translation: CASSGTGGEKLFF. The chain employs TRBV19 and TRBJ1-4, with 11 nucleotides matching TRBD1. V trimming: 8 bases; J trimming: 7 bases; junction bases outside the gene matches: 3. The germline CDR1 and CDR2 sequences are LNHDA and SQIVND (reference sequence). The CDR3 extends over 13 amino acids.

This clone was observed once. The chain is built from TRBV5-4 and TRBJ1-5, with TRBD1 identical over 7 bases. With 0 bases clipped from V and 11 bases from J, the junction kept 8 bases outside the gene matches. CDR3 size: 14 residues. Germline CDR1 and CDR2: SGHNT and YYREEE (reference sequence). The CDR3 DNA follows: TGTGCCAGCAGCTTGGGCGGGACAGCGGAAGCCCAGCATTTT. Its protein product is CASSLGGTAEAQHF.

This CDR3 reads CASAPGLAGVEQYF. In DNA form, the CDR3 reads TGTGCCAGCGCACCGGGACTAGCGGGCGTCGAGCAGTACTTC. The chain has TRBV9 and TRBJ2-7; 12 nucleotides line up with TRBD2. Per germline, CDR1 SGDLS and CDR2 YYNGEE. The CDR3 length is 14 residues. Trimming at V came to 7 bases and at J to 6 bases, leaving 8 bases not matched to a gene. Looking up the rest from reference TRBV9 and TRBJ2-7 gives the full variable domain: DSGVTQTPKHLITATGQRVTLRCSPRSGDLSVYWYQQSLDQGLQFLIQYYNGEERAKGNILERFSAQQFPDLHSELNLSSLELGDSALYFCASAPGLAGVEQYFGPGTRLTVT.

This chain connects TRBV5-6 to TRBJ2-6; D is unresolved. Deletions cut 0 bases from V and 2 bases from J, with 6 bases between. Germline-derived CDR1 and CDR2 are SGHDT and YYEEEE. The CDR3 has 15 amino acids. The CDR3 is CASSLDGPGANVLTF. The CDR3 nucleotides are TGTGCCAGCAGCTTGGATGGGCCTGGGGCCAACGTCCTGACTTTC.

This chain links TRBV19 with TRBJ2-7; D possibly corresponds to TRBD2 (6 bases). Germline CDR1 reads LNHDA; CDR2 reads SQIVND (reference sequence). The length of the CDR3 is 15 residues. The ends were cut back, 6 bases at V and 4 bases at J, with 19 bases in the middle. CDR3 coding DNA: TGTGCCAGTAGACCCGGGCTAGCGAGCAGTTACGAGCAGTACTTC. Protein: CASRPGLASSYEQYF.

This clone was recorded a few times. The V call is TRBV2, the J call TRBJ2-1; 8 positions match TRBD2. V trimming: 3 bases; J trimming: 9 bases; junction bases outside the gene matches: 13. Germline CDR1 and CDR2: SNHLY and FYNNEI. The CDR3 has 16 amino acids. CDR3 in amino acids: CASSEIAGFSGGEQFF. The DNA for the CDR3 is TGTGCCAGCAGTGAGATAGCGGGATTTTCTGGGGGTGAGCAGTTCTTC.

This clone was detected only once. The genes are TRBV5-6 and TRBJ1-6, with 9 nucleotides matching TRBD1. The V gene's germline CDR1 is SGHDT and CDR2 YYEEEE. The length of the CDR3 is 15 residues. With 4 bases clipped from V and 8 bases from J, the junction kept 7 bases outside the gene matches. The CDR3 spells CASSAQGTGYSPLHF. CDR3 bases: TGTGCCAGCAGCGCGCAGGGGACAGGGTATTCACCCCTCCACTTT.

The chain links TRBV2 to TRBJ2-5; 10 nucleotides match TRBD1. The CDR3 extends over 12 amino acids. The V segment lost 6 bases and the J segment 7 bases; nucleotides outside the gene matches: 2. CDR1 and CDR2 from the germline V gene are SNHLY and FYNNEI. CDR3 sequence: CASRTGGGTQYF. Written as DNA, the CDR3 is TGTGCCAGCAGGACAGGGGGCGGGACCCAGTACTTC.

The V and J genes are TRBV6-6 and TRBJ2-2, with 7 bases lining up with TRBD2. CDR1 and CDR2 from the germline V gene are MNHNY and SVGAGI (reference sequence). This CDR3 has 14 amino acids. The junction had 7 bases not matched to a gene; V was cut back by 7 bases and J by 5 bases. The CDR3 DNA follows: TGTGCCAGCACTAAAAATAGCGGGACCGGGGAGCTGTTTTTT. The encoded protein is CASTKNSGTGELFF.

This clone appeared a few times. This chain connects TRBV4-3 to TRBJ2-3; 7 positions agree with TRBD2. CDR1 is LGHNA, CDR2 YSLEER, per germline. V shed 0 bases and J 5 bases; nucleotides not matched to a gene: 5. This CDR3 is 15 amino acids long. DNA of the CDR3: TGCGCCAGCAGCCAAGAAGGGCGGGAGAGAGATACGCAGTATTTT. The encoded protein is CASSQEGRERDTQYF.

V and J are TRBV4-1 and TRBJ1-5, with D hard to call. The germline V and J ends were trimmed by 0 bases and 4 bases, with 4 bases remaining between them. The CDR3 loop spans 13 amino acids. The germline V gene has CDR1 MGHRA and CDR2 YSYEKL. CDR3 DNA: TGCGCCAGCAGCCAAGACCCAAATCAGCCCCAGCATTTT. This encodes CASSQDPNQPQHF.

The CDR3 DNA sequence: TGTGCCAGTCGAGACAGGGCGGGAGAGACCCAGTACTTC. This translates into CASRDRAGETQYF. This chain joins TRBV6-1 and TRBJ2-5; 7 bases match TRBD1. Germline CDR1 and CDR2: MNHNS and SASEGT. J lost 4 bases, V lost 9 bases, and 8 bases had no gene match. This CDR3 has 13 amino acids.

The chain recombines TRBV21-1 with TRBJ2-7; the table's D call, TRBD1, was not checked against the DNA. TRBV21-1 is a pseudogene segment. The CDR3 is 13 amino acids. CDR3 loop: CASSHRGINEQYF. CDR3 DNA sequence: TGTGCCAGCAGCCACAGGGGAATTAACGAGCAGTACTTC.

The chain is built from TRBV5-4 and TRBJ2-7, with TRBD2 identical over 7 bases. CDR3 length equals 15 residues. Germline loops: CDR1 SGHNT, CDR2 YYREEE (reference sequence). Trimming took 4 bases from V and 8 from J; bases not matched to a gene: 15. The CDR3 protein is CASSPMGGSGEQQYF. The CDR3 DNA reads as TGTGCCAGCAGCCCGATGGGGGGGAGCGGGGAGCAGCAGTACTTC.

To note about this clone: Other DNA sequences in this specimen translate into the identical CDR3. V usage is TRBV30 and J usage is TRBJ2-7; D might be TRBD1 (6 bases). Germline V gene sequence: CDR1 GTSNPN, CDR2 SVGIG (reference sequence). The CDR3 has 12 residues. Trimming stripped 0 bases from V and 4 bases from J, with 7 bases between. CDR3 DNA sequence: TGTGCCTGGAGTGTAGGGGGTTACGAGCAGTACTTC. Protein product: CAWSVGGYEQYF.

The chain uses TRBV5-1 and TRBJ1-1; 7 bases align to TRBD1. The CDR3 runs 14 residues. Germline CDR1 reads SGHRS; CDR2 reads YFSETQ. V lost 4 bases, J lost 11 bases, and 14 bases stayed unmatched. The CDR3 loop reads CASSPSGTAKAAFF. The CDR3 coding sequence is TGCGCCAGCAGCCCTTCAGGGACAGCCAAGGCCGCTTTCTTT. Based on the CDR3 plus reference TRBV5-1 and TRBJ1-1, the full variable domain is KAGVTQTPRYLIKTRGQQVTLSCSPISGHRSVSWYQQTPGQGLQFLFEYFSETQRNKGNFPGRFSGRQFSNSRSEMNVSTLELGDSALYLCASSPSGTAKAAFFGQGTRLTVV.

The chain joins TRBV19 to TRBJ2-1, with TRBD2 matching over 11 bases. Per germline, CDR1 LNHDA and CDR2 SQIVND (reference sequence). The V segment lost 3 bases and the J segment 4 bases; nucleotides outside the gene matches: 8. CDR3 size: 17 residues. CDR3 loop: CASSMNFGTSGYNEQFF. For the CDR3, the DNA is TGTGCCAGTAGTATGAATTTCGGGACTAGCGGATACAATGAGCAGTTCTTC.

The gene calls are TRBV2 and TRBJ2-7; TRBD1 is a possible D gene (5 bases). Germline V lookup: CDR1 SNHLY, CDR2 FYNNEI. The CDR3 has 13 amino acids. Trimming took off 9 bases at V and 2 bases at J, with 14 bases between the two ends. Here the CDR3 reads CASIDRFPYEQYF. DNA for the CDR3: TGTGCCAGTATAGACAGATTTCCCTACGAGCAGTACTTC.

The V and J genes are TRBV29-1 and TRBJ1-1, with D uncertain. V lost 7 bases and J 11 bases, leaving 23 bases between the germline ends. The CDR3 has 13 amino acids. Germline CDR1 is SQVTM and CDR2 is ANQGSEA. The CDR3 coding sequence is TGCAGCGCCCTCGTTGGAGGACGTCCCGAGGCTTTCTTT. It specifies CSALVGGRPEAFF.

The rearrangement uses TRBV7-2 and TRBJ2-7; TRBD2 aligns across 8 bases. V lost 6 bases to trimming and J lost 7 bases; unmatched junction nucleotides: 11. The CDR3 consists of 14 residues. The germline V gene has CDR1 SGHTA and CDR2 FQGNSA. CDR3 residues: CASRLTSGPLEQYF. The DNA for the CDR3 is TGTGCCAGCAGGCTTACTAGCGGCCCCCTTGAGCAGTACTTC.

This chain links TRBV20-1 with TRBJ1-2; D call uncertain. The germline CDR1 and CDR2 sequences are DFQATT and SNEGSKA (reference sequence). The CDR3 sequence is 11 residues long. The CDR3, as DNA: TGCAGCGTCCGGGGAGACTATGGCTACACCTTC. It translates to CSVRGDYGYTF.

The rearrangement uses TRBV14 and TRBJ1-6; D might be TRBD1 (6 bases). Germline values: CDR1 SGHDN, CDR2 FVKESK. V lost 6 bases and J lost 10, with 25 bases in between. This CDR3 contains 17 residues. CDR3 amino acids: CASSHITGSSIVSPLHF. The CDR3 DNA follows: TGTGCCAGCAGTCATATAACAGGGTCTTCAATTGTCTCACCCCTCCACTTT.

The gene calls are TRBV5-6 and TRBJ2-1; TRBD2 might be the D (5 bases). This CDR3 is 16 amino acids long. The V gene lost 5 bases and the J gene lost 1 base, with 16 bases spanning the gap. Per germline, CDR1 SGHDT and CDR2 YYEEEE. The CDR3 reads CASSSTARRSYNEQFF. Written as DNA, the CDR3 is TGTGCCAGCAGTTCTACTGCACGGAGGTCCTACAATGAGCAGTTCTTC.

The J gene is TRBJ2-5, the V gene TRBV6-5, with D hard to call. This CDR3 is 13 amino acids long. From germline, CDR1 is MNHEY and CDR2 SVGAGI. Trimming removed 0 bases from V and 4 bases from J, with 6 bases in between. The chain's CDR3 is CASSYSEIETQYF. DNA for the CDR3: TGTGCCAGCAGTTACTCAGAGATAGAGACCCAGTACTTC.

This CDR3 reads CAISGGQGQFPTNEKLFF. The CDR3 DNA sequence: TGTGCCATCAGTGGGGGACAGGGACAATTCCCAACTAATGAAAAACTGTTTTTT. The chain combines TRBV10-3 with TRBJ1-4; 9 bases line up with TRBD1. Germline CDR1 and CDR2: ENHRY and SYGVKD. The CDR3 runs to 18 residues. J lost 0 bases, V lost 4 bases, and 9 bases had no gene match.

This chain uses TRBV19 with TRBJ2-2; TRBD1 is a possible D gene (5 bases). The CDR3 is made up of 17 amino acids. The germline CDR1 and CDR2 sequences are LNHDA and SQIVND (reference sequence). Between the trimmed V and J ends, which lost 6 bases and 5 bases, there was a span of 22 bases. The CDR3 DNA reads TGTGCCAGTAGCCTACGTTACGACCAGGGCAGGACCGGGGAGCTGTTTTTT. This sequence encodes CASSLRYDQGRTGELFF. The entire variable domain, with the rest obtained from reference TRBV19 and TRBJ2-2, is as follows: DGGITQSPKYLFRKEGQNVTLSCEQNLNHDAMYWYRQDPGQGLRLIYYSQIVNDFQKGDIAEGYSVSREKKESFPLTVTSAQKNPTAFYLCASSLRYDQGRTGELFFGEGSRLTVL.

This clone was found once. This CDR3 reads CASSQVGAGGVQETQYF. The CDR3 DNA reads as TGCGCCAGCAGCCAAGTCGGGGCGGGAGGGGTCCAAGAGACCCAGTACTTC. The V and J genes are TRBV4-1 and TRBJ2-5, with 9 bases identical to TRBD2. Germline V CDR1 and CDR2: MGHRA, YSYEKL. The CDR3 contains 17 residues. V dropped 1 base and J dropped 1; count of bases not matched to a gene: 7.

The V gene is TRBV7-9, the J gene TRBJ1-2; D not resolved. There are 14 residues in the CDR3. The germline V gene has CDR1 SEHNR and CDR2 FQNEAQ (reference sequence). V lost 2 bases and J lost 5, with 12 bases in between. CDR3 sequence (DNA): TGTGCCAGCAGCTTACAAGGACTGAGTTATGGCTACACCTTC. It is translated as CASSLQGLSYGYTF.

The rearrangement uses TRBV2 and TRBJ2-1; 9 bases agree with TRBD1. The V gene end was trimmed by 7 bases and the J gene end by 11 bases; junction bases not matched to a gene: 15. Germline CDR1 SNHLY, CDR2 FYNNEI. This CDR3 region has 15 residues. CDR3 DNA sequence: TGTGCCAGCAATTCGGACAGGGGTTTTTCCCAGAAGCAGTTCTTC. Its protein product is CASNSDRGFSQKQFF.

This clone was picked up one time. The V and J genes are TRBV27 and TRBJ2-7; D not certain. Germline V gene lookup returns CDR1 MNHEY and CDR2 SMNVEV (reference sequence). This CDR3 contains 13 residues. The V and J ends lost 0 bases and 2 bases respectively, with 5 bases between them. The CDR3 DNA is TGTGCCAGCAGTTTATCTGCGACCTACGAGCAGTACTTC. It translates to CASSLSATYEQYF.